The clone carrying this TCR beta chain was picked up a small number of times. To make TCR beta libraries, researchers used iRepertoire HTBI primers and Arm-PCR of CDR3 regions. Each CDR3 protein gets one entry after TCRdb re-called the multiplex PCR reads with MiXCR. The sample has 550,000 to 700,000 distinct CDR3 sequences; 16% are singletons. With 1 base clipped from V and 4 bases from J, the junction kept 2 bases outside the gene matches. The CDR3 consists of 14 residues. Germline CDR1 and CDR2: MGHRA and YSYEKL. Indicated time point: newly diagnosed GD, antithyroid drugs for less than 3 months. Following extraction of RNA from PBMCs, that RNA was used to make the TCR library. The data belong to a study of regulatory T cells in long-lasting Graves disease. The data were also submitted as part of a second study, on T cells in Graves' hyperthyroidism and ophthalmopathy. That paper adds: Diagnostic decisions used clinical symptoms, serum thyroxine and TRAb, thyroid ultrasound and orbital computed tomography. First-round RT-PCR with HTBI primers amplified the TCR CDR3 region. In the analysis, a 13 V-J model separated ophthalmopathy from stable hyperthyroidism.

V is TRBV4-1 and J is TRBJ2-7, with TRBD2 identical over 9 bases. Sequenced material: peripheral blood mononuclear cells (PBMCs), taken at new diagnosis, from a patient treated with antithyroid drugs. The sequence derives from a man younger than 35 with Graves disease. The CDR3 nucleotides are TGCGCCAGCAGCCAAGTAGCGGGAGATTACGAGCAGTACTTC. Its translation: CASSQVAGDYEQYF.